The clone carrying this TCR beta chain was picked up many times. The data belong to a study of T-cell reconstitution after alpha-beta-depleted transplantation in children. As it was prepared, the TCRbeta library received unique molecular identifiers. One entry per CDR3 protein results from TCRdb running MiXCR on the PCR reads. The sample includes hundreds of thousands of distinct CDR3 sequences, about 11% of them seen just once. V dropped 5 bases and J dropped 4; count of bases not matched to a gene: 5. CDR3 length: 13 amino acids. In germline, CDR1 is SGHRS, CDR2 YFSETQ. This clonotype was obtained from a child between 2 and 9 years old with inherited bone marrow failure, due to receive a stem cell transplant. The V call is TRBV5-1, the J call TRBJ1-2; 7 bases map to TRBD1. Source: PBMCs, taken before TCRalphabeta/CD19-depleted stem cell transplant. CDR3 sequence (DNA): TGCGCCAGCAGTTTCGGACAGGTCTATGGCTACACCTTC. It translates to CASSFGQVYGYTF. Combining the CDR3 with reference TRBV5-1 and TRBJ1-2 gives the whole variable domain KAGVTQTPRYLIKTRGQQVTLSCSPISGHRSVSWYQQTPGQGLQFLFEYFSETQRNKGNFPGRFSGRQFSNSRSEMNVSTLELGDSALYLCASSFGQVYGYTFGSGTRLTVV.